Reported below is one T cell receptor beta chain. Its antigen remains unknown. The sample comes from a study of OX40 agonist ivuxolimab in advanced cancers. In the study overall: It was ivuxolimab, an agonistic anti-OX40 (CD134) antibody, that patients were treated with. Ivuxolimab was administered intravenously to patients at 0.01 to 10 mg/kg every 2 weeks.

Study findings and constraints: The 0.1-3.0 mg/kg partial responders had among the lowest clonal expansion. There were, on average, more expanded clones in CD8+ T cells than in CD4+.

Sequenced by immunoSEQ multiplex PCR; TCRdb stores in-frame clones only, minus some. The sample has 100,000 to 120,000 clones, more than 70% seen once; the top ten hold 0.27%. The CDR3 runs 15 residues. Germline CDR1 and CDR2: KGHSH and LQKENI. The V and J ends lost 0 bases and 1 base respectively, with 9 bases between them. The gene calls are TRBV18 and TRBJ2-5, with unresolved D. The sample in question was CD4+ or CD8+ T cells sorted from blood, obtained in a trial of the OX40 agonist ivuxolimab. This sequence originates from an adult with an advanced solid tumor such as melanoma, head and neck, liver or kidney cancer. The CDR3 nucleotides are TGTGCCAGCTCACCACCGGTCCGTGCCCAAGAGACCCAGTACTTC. Translating it yields CASSPPVRAQETQYF.